The subject of this entry is one T cell receptor (beta chain). No cognate antigen has been identified for it. Base-call qualities are not available, and no considerably larger clone is one nucleotide away. The protocol used for the library was the immunoSEQ multiplex PCR assay. The multiplex PCR relied on a mix of 60 forward primers for TCR Vbeta segments and 13 reverse primers for TCR Jbeta segments. The CDR3 region of rearranged TCR beta genes was amplified from genomic DNA with a multiplex PCR assay. Amplified TCR beta libraries were sequenced as 87-base-pair reads on the Illumina HiSeq System. Processing in the source paper ran as follows. A later analysis tallied roughly 78 million unique TCR beta chains across the 666 repertoires, and around 9.9 million of those chains were shared by two or more donors. A nearest-neighbor algorithm error-corrected the raw reads and collapsed the reads into unique sequences, merging closely related sequences to remove PCR and sequencing errors. To assign V, D and J gene segments, CDR3 sequences were aligned to IMGT reference sequences. For a sequence to be retained, a match of at least six nucleotides to both a V gene segment and a J gene segment was required. Rearrangements were called productive when the CDR3 lacked stop codons and stayed in frame with V and J; all others were non-productive. Following IMGT convention, CDR3 was defined as the stretch from the second conserved V-encoded cysteine to the conserved J-encoded phenylalanine. Sequences without an unambiguous match to a single V gene segment were excluded from the earlier analysis of about 600 of the donors. An earlier analysis of fewer than 650 of the donors classified V segments as functional when productive rearrangements were above 56.7% and as segregating when the standard deviation between donors was above 5%. A statistical classification framework was built for diagnosing cytomegalovirus status from the catalog of TCR beta chain sequences. In a later analysis, TCR nucleotide sequences were compared against IMGT/GENE-DB human TR gene sequences so that V and J genes could be assigned. A later analysis assigned CDR3 sequences and most-parsimonious VDJ recombination scenarios with the TCRdist pipeline. A later analysis defined each TCR beta chain by its CDR3 amino acid sequence plus V-gene family, and excluded reads lacking a unique V-gene family. A later analysis removed 592 highly shared, low-generation-probability nucleotide sequences to deal with suspected cross-contamination and a sequencing artifact. In a later analysis, a clonal expansion index was calculated for each public chain from normalized within-repertoire ranks of inferred template counts. In a later analysis, generation probabilities were computed using a VDJ recombination model fitted to out-of-frame rearrangements, and the results were checked against IGoR. In a later analysis, hypergeometric tests were used to score TCR-TCR, TCR-HLA and TCR-CMV co-occurrence, with a repertoire-size bias correction applied to TCR pairs. A later analysis estimated false discovery rates by permuting HLA or CMV assignments 20 times. In a later analysis, co-occurring TCRs were grouped using DBSCAN, with TCRdist sequence similarity added in when clustering inside HLA-allele-positive subsets. Repertoires with fewer than 30,000 or more than 120,000 public chains, plus five repertoires with anomalous nucleotide sharing, were excluded from co-occurrence clustering. The immuneACCESS repertoire file appears here via TCRdb, limited to in-frame rearrangements. These files lack a portion of the clones; in checked studies, under half of the deficit traces to unresolved V genes, and the cause of the others is not known. V and J calls and clone size are given by that table; D and trimming were obtained from the DNA. For this sample there are just over 70,000 clones; about 67% appear just once. About an eighth of the sample comes from the top ten.

The cohort was made up of about 610 healthy bone marrow donors. Cohort members were all nominally healthy when sampled, although unrecorded immune exposures were likely present. CMV serostatus was recorded as positive for just under 300 and negative for about 50% of the roughly 700 cohort members, whereas no CMV serostatus was recorded for the donor in question. A peripheral blood sample was collected from each donor, and TCR beta sequencing was performed on peripheral blood mononuclear cells. The Qiagen DNeasy Blood Extraction Kit was used to extract genomic DNA from the blood cell samples. Trimming removed 1 base from V and 5 bases from J, leaving 6 bases between the germline ends. Including the terminal cysteine and phenylalanine, the CDR3 comprises 13 residues. Left in the record is the CDR3 DNA by itself, 39 bases read in frame from the first base. The CDR1 and CDR2 encoded by the germline V gene are SGHVS and FNYEAQ.

The data belong to a study of cytomegalovirus exposure and HLA in healthy donors (dated by TCRdb to about 2017). Broadly, across the study: An earlier analysis of some 600 of the donors reported 276 Gb of sequence data and 95 million to 130 million unique TCR beta sequences obtained from 150 million to 200 million T cells. Class I and class II HLA loci were covered by the typing at four-digit resolution. Every repertoire in the discovery cohort had been generated on one and the same sequencing platform. Among 398 genotyped donors of the cohort, an average of approximately 240,000 unique TCR beta nucleotide sequences were sequenced per donor, roughly a sixth of them non-productive. Of the roughly 400 genotyped donors, about 84% fell in the genetic ancestry cluster associated with self-reported Caucasian donors. The study aimed to test whether cataloging public T cell receptors could reveal signatures of past pathogen exposure. Besides the first cohort of about 730 subjects, a separate validation cohort made up of over a hundred different subjects was used. An early release covering over 500 HLA-typed donors comprised approximately 300 gigabases of sequencing data and 85 million or so unique TCR sequences. A later genetic analysis used genome-wide SNP genotypes for about three fifths of the 666 donors, treating that subset as a discovery cohort. The later analysis used no new phenotypic data to find candidate immune exposures, relying instead on TCR beta sequences and their occurrence across donors. The study combined high-throughput TCR immunosequencing, statistical association of individual TCRs with disease status, and machine learning to predict cytomegalovirus infection status. Donor age, sex, ethnicity and CMV serostatus were compiled together with the repertoire data. In a later analysis, previously published TCR beta repertoires from about 640 donors were re-analyzed and high-resolution HLA genotyping was added so that TCR occurrence patterns could be studied. The number of donors typed differed by locus, with about 629-640 for A, B, C, DRB1 and DQB1, 522 for DQA1, 600 to 610 for DPA1, and about 450 for DPB1. The study profiled the T cell repertoires of around 700 subjects by immunosequencing and related them to cytomegalovirus serostatus. Because of strong linkage in the cohort, roughly five DR-DQ haplotypes were treated as single units for association and clustering. To decide whether each TCR beta V gene segment behaved as functional or pseudogenic, an earlier analysis of some 600 of the donors relied on high-throughput TCR beta sequencing.

What the study reported, not specific to this receptor: In an earlier analysis of about 600 of the donors, most TCR beta V segments appeared in productive rearrangements about 87% or about 30% of the time, broadly matching IMGT annotations. When HLA alleles, especially DR and DQ, strongly co-occurred, attributing TCR associations to individual alleles was difficult. In vitro tests confirmed that a few of the cytomegalovirus-associated TCR beta chains recognize cytomegalovirus antigens. In a later genetic analysis, fewer N-insertions in productive TCRs were reported among donors in an Asian-associated ancestry cluster than the roughly 700-donor mean. Sequencing depth was assumed to be roughly uniform across donors in the presence/absence analyses, though that assumption may not hold. The sequencing pipeline was judged likely to have produced a cluster of highly shared sequence variants as a technical artifact. Some IMGT-functional V segments, including TRBV6-2 and TRBV6-3, could not be told apart with the 87-base-pair reads, so those segments were excluded. It was suggested by the authors that the approach could potentially be generalized to other disease states and immunological phenotypes. Because HLA typing was unavailable for some donors at each locus, only the typed subset was used in association tests. In a later analysis, 15,000 to 20,000 TCR beta sequences were associated with specific HLA alleles at a false discovery rate of 0.05. V-gene and J-gene trimming of TCR beta chains was associated with a missense DCLRE1C variant in a later genetic analysis, and the association was replicated in an independent cohort. Cytomegalovirus status was reported to be diagnosed by the classifier with high specificity and sensitivity in both the original and validation cohorts. CMV serostatus was the only immune exposure information available for the cohort. Compared with equally common non-associated chains, HLA-associated TCR beta chains in a later analysis were more clonally expanded and had lower generation probabilities. In a later analysis, TCR association rates were found to vary across HLA loci, with the most associated TCRs seen for DRB1 alleles and the fewest for HLA-C alleles. Correlated functional status among segregating V segments might be attributable to linkage disequilibrium, but an unknown experimental factor could not be ruled out. In a later analysis, several top co-occurrence clusters were reported to appear linked to parvovirus B19, influenza, CMV and Epstein-Barr virus. Roughly 17 rarely observed V segments, including chromosome 9 orphons, were excluded from the earlier analysis of just under 600 of the donors because counts were too low. Most CMV-associated TCR beta chains appeared to be HLA-restricted in a later analysis, and the HLA associations seemed to be driven largely by CMV exposure. The study gave a list of about 170 TCR beta chains associated with cytomegalovirus. Most TCR sequences were seen in very few donors, while some public TCRs were found in many individuals. A further reported finding was that TCR beta sequences accurately predicted the HLA-A and HLA-B alleles for most subjects in the first cohort. The cohort was sequenced for TCR beta chains only, and without alpha or paired-chain data the features that could be detected were limited.

The material sequenced was PBMCs. The chain uses TRBV7-6 and TRBJ2-1; D gene: possibly TRBD2, on 5 matching bases. This TCR was sampled from a human donor in good health. Here is the DNA: TGTGCCAGCAGCTTAGTGGGAGACAATGAGCAGTTCTTC. Translation gives CASSLVGDNEQFF.